This entry concerns a single T cell receptor (beta chain). Its antigen is still unknown. No much larger clone exists at a distance of one base, and base qualities are not known. Reading from cysteine to phenylalanine, the CDR3 counts 13 amino acids. Only the CDR3 region is kept as DNA, spanning 39 bases read in frame from base 1. V drops 6 bases and J drops 6 bases, leaving 12 bases in between. CDR1 LGHDT and CDR2 YNNKEL were looked up in the germline V gene (reference sequence). The collaborating institutions used their own protocols to collect whole blood in K2EDTA tubes. For TCRbeta analysis, collaborator samples were shipped as frozen whole blood, as isolated PBMCs, or as DNA extracted from either sample type. This record belongs to a study of blood T cell repertoires in COVID-19 (dated by TCRdb to 2020 to 2022). Turning to the overall study: The collaborator samples originated in the United States, Italy and Spain and spanned the acute and convalescent phases of COVID-19. Where available, HLA class I and class II types were taken from metadata supplied by the sample provider and were not determined by assay-based typing. A freely available public database, intended as a resource for researchers studying the immune response to SARS-CoV-2, is where the repertoires were released. The material from the prospective study consisted of cDNA or gDNA derived from T cells, B-cell-depleted T cells, or PBMCs. The samples were drawn from the first 160 participants of the ongoing ImmuneRACE study and from 950 to 1,500 subjects provided by 6 global collaborators. Deeply sampled blood TCRbeta repertoires from subjects exposed to, actively infected with, or recovered from COVID-19 were included in the dataset. Sample metadata almost always included a de-identified subject ID, COVID-19 status, age in years and sex. The paper as a whole reports these results and caveats: How much clinical and demographic metadata was included differed by source and by participant, and the metadata was provided uncurated.

The immunoSEQ Assay, a bias-controlled multiplex PCR, was used to amplify TCRbeta CDR3 regions from genomic DNA. As for the original processing: The number of nucleated cells in each sample was estimated by amplification of reference gene primers within the assay. To quantify the absolute abundance of each unique TCRbeta CDR3 rearrangement, sequence reads were collapsed and filtered. For each sample, productive Simpson clonality was calculated as the square root of Simpson's diversity index over productive rearrangements. TCRdb obtained this table from immuneACCESS and retained in-frame rearrangements with V and J assigned. These tables miss some clones; where compared with another copy, unresolved V genes account for less than half of the shortfall, and the remainder is unexplained. The DNA gave D and trimming, while V, J and clone size come from that table. Here the sample has around 110,000 clones; 83% occur a single time. The ten largest clones represent about 2.1% of the sample.

This receptor was obtained from a man aged 25-45 years with acute or convalescent COVID-19. The chain is assembled from TRBV3-1 (or the pseudogene TRBV3-2) and TRBJ2-1; the D gene assignment is ambiguous. Material: peripheral blood. The DNA is as follows: TGTGCCAGCAGACAATCACACCTCAATGAGCAGTTCTTC. It encodes CASRQSHLNEQFF.